This T cell receptor (beta chain) is drawn from a study of blood T cell repertoires in COVID-19. Study-wide background: There were acute and convalescent COVID-19 samples, and they came from the United States, Italy and Spain.

The CDR3 covers 15 residues. The germline V gene encodes CDR1 LGHNT and CDR2 FRNRAP. V was trimmed by 0 bases and J by 1 base, leaving 6 bases between them. Original processing methods: Quantification of nucleated cells was approximated via reference gene primer amplification. Measured with immunoSEQ multiplex PCR; TCRdb has only the in-frame clones, and not every one. That table furnishes V, J and clone size, whereas the DNA furnished D and trimming. The table includes under 150,000 clones, 84% detected once. Source material: peripheral blood. The source is a human donor in a cohort sampled during active COVID-19. The chain is built from TRBV12-5 and TRBJ2-2; no firm D call. The CDR3 region is CASGLVRRNTGELFF. CDR3 nucleotide sequence: TGTGCTAGTGGTTTGGTAAGGAGGAACACCGGGGAGCTGTTTTTT.